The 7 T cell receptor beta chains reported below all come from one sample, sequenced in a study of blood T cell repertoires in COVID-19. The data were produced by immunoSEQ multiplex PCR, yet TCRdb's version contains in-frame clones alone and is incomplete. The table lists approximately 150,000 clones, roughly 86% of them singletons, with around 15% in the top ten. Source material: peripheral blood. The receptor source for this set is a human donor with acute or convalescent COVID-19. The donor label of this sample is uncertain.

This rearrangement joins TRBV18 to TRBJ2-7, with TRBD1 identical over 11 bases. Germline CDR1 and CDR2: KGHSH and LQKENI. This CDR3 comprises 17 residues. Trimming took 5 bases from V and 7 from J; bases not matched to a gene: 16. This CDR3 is CASSSRRTGGAGGEQYF. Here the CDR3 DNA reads TGTGCCAGCTCATCACGAAGGACAGGGGGCGCAGGTGGGGAGCAGTACTTC.

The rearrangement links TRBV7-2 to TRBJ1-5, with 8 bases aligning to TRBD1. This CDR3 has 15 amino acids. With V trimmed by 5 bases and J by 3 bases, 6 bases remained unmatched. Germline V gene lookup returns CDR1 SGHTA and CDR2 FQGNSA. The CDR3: CASSPRTGFNQPQHF. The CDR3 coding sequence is TGTGCCAGCAGCCCCAGGACAGGGTTCAATCAGCCCCAGCATTTT. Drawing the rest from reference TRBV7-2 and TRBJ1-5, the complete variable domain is GAGVSQSPSNKVTEKGKDVELRCDPISGHTALYWYRQSLGQGLEFLIYFQGNSAPDKSGLPSDRFSAERTGGSVSTLTIQRTQQEDSAVYLCASSPRTGFNQPQHFGDGTRLSIL.

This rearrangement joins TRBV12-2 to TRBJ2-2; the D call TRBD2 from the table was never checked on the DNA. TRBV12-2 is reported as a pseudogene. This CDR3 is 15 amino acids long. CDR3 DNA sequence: TGTGCAAGTCGCCCTCGAGGGAGAAACACCGGGGAGCTGTTTTTT. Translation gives CASRPRGRNTGELFF.

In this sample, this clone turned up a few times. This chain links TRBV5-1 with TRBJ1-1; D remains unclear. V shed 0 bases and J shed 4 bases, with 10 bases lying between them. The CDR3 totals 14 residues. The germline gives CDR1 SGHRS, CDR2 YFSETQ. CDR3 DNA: TGCGCCAGCAGCTTGGAAGCAGAGGGCACTGAAGCTTTCTTT. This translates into CASSLEAEGTEAFF.

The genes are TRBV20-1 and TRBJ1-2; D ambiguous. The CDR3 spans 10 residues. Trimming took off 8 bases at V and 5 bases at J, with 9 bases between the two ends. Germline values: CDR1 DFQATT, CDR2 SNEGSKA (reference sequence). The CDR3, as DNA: TGCAGTACCAATGCGTATGGCTACACCTTC. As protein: CSTNAYGYTF.

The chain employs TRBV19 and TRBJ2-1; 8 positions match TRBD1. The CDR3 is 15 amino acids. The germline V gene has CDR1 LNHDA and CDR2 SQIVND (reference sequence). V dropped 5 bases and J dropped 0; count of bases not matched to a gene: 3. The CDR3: CASSSDRASYNEQFF. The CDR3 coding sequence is TGTGCCAGTAGTTCGGACAGGGCCTCCTACAATGAGCAGTTCTTC.

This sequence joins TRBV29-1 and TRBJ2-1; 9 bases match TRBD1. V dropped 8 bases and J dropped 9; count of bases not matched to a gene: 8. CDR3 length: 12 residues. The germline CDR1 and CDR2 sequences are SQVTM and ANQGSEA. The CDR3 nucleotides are TGCAGCCAGGACAGGGGAACTGGTGAGCAGTTCTTC. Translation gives CSQDRGTGEQFF.